The 25 T cell receptor beta chains below were found in one sample sequenced in a study of T cells expressing NK-cell markers. No DNA is given; TCRdb re-called the 5' RACE reads and lists each CDR3 protein once. This repertoire includes about 550,000 distinct CDR3 sequences. The sample consisted of blood T cells: a sorted CD56 or NKG2C T cell subset, CD4+ or CD8+ T cells, or bulk PBMC T cells (not recorded which). The receptors come from a man aged 18 to 29 in good health.

The chain recombines TRBV7-2 with TRBJ2-2; TCRdb picks TRBD1, but there is no DNA to check that call. Germline V gene sequence: CDR1 SGHTA, CDR2 FQGNSA. The CDR3 extends over 16 amino acids. The CDR3 here is CASSLRIRRGPGELFF.

The rearrangement joins TRBV29-1 to TRBJ1-3. The CDR3 is 14 residues long. The germline gives CDR1 SQVTM, CDR2 ANQGSEA. This CDR3 reads CSVAKDGRGNTIYF.

V gene TRBV6-2 or TRBV6-3 combines with J gene TRBJ2-1; TCRdb's D call of TRBD2 is untestable without DNA. The CDR3 length is 13 residues. From germline, CDR1 is MNHEY and CDR2 SVGEGT. CDR3 loop: CASSYSRAHEQFF.

The rearrangement joins TRBV2 to TRBJ2-1; TCRdb calls TRBD1, which cannot be checked without DNA. Germline V gene lookup returns CDR1 SNHLY and CDR2 FYNNEI. The CDR3 covers 15 residues. CDR3 region: CASSDLGTSLNEQFF.

The J gene is TRBJ2-2, the V gene TRBV20-1; TCRdb's D call, TRBD1, is unchecked because there is no DNA. Germline V lookup: CDR1 DFQATT, CDR2 SNEGSKA (reference sequence). This CDR3 contains 15 residues. The CDR3 protein is CSARVTRDRAGELFF.

V is TRBV20-1 and J is TRBJ2-3; TCRdb's assignment of TRBD2 cannot be checked, as there is no DNA. CDR1 is DFQATT, CDR2 SNEGSKA, per germline (reference sequence). This CDR3 is 15 amino acids long. CDR3 region: CSARRRESHTDTQYF.

This chain uses TRBV28 with TRBJ2-7; the TCRdb D gene call, TRBD2, has no DNA to confirm it. Germline V CDR1 and CDR2: MDHEN, SYDVKM. The CDR3 length is 13 residues. The CDR3 loop is CASSLLEGREQYF.

This chain connects TRBV10-3 to TRBJ2-7; the TRBD2 assignment by TCRdb is unverifiable without DNA. The CDR3 spans 15 residues. CDR1 is ENHRY and CDR2 is SYGVKD in the germline V gene. CDR3 protein: CAISEGSLGSYEQYF.

This chain uses TRBV6-1 with TRBJ2-1; TCRdb proposes TRBD2, but this gene call is untestable without DNA. Germline CDR1 MNHNS, CDR2 SASEGT. The CDR3 length is 15 residues. The CDR3 loop is CASSEIISGNNEQFF.

This chain uses TRBV7-6 with TRBJ2-3; the D gene TCRdb calls, TRBD2, cannot be checked with no DNA. The CDR3 has 18 amino acids. CDR1 and CDR2 from the germline V gene are SGHVS and FNYEAQ. CDR3 sequence: CASSLDPGTGGPTDTQYF.

The chain couples TRBV9 to TRBJ2-1; TCRdb indicates TRBD1, and absent DNA this call remains unverified. Germline V gene sequence: CDR1 SGDLS, CDR2 YYNGEE. CDR3 length: 13 amino acids. The CDR3 region is CASALRERDEQFF.

The V gene is TRBV7-3, the J gene TRBJ2-1; TCRdb names TRBD1, which stays unverified in the absence of DNA. This CDR3 has 17 residues. Germline loops: CDR1 SGHTA, CDR2 FQGTGA. Here the CDR3 reads CASSLYLRGTGIGEQFF.

The V gene is TRBV5-1, the J gene TRBJ1-1; the D call of TRBD1 rests on TCRdb alone, since no DNA is present to check it. The length of the CDR3 is 15 residues. The germline V gene has CDR1 SGHRS and CDR2 YFSETQ. This CDR3 is CASSLDRAALTEAFF.

The gene calls are TRBV7-3 and TRBJ2-3; absent DNA, TCRdb's TRBD2 call cannot be checked. The CDR3 is 20 amino acids. Germline V gene lookup returns CDR1 SGHTA and CDR2 FQGTGA. Here the CDR3 reads CASSLRGTSGSVLGTDTQYF.

The V gene is TRBV6-2 or TRBV6-3, the J gene TRBJ2-5. CDR1 and CDR2 from the germline V gene are MNHEY and SVGEGT. The CDR3 length is 15 residues. The CDR3 sequence: CASSYGVGSGETQYF.

V and J are TRBV18 and TRBJ2-1; TCRdb proposes TRBD2, but this gene call is untestable without DNA. The CDR3 length is 13 residues. The germline CDR1 and CDR2 sequences are KGHSH and LQKENI. The CDR3 sequence is CASSPPLAGGAFF. The full variable domain, in which reference TRBV18 and TRBJ2-1 provide the parts outside the CDR3, is NAGVMQNPRHLVRRRGQEARLRCSPMKGHSHVYWYRQLPEEGLKFMVYLQKENIIDESGMPKERFSAEFPKEGPSILRIQQVVRGDSAAYFCASSPPLAGGAFFGPGTRLTVL.

CDR3 protein: CASRPLASRPDTQYF. The gene calls are TRBV6-1 and TRBJ2-3; TCRdb names TRBD2, which stays unverified in the absence of DNA. This CDR3 spans 15 amino acids. Per germline, CDR1 MNHNS and CDR2 SASEGT.

The J gene is TRBJ2-5, the V gene TRBV6-2 or TRBV6-3; TCRdb calls TRBD1, which cannot be checked without DNA. Germline CDR1 is MNHEY and CDR2 is SVGEGT. The CDR3 runs 15 residues. The CDR3 sequence: CASSTRGSSQETQYF.

This chain connects TRBV29-1 to TRBJ2-3; the TCRdb call, TRBD2, lacks DNA for checking. The CDR3 spans 13 residues. The V gene's germline CDR1 is SQVTM and CDR2 ANQGSEA. Here the CDR3 reads CSAVMSGPDTQYF.

The genes are TRBV27 and TRBJ1-5. In germline, CDR1 is MNHEY, CDR2 SMNVEV (reference sequence). The CDR3 is 13 amino acids. CDR3 sequence reads: CASSQTFSQPQHF.

This rearrangement joins TRBV6-2 or TRBV6-3 to TRBJ2-1; checking the TCRdb D call of TRBD2 is not possible without DNA. This CDR3 region has 16 residues. CDR1 MNHEY and CDR2 SVGEGT come from the germline V gene. The CDR3 spells CASMPRGREGRGWQFF.

The chain carries TRBV5-5 and TRBJ2-5. The germline gives CDR1 SGHKS, CDR2 YYEKEE (reference sequence). The CDR3 has 15 residues. CDR3: CASSVGLLLQETQYF.

The chain is built from TRBV5-1 and TRBJ2-3. Looked up from germline, CDR1 is SGHRS and CDR2 is YFSETQ. This CDR3 has 16 amino acids. Here the CDR3 reads CASSLGSNSNTDTQYF.

The rearrangement links TRBV11-2 to TRBJ2-7; lacking DNA, the TRBD1 call made by TCRdb goes unchecked. Germline loops: CDR1 SGHAT, CDR2 FQNNGV. The CDR3 is 13 residues long. The CDR3 region is CASSFGDGYEQYF.

The chain employs TRBV28 and TRBJ2-1; TCRdb returns TRBD1, unconfirmable since there is no DNA. Germline V gene data show CDR1 as MDHEN and CDR2 as SYDVKM. The CDR3 is 13 residues long. The chain's CDR3 is CASTSGTRTEQFF.